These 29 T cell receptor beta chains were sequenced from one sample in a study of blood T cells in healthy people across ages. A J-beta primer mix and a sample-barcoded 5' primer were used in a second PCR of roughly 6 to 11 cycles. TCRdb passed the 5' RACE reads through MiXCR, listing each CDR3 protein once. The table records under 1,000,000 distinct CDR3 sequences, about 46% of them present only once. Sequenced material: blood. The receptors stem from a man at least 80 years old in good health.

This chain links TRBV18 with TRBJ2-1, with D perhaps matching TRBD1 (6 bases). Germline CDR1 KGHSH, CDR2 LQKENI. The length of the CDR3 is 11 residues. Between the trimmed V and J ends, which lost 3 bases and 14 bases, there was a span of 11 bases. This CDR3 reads CASSPGQGKFF. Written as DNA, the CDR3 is TGTGCCAGCTCACCGGGACAAGGAAAGTTCTTC.

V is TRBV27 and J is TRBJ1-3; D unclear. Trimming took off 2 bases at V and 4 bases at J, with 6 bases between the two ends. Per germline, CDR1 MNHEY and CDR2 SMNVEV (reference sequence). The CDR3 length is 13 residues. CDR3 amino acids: CASSLGQGNTIYF. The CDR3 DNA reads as TGTGCCAGCAGTTTAGGGCAGGGAAACACCATATATTTT.

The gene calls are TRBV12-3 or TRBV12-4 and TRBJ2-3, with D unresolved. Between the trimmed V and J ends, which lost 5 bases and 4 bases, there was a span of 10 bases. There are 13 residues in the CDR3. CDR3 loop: CASSPRSADTQYF. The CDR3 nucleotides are TGTGCCAGCAGTCCACGTTCCGCAGATACGCAGTATTTT.

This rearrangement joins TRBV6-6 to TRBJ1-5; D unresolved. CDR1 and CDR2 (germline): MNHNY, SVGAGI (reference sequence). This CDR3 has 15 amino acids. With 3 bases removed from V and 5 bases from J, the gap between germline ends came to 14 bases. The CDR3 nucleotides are TGTGCCAGCAGTTATGGCCCTCCGGGAGATCAGCCCCAGCATTTT. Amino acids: CASSYGPPGDQPQHF.

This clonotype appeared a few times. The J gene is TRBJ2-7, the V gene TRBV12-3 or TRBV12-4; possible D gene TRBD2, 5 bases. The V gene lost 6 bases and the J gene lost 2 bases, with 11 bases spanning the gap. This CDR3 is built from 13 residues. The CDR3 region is CASSLEVTYEQYF. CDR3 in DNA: TGTGCCAGCAGCTTGGAGGTGACCTACGAGCAGTACTTC.

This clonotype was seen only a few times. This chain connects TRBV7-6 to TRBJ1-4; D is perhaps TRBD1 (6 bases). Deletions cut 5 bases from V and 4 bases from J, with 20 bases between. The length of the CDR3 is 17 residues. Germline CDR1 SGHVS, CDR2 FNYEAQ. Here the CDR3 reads CASSPRGGGGLNEKLFF. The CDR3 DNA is TGTGCCAGCAGCCCCCGAGGGGGTGGGGGACTTAATGAAAAACTGTTTTTT.

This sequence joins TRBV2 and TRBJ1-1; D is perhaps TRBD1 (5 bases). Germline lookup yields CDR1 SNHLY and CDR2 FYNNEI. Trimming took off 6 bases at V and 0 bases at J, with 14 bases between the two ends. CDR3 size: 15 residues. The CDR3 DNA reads TGTGCCAGCAGGAACTCCGGGACGGTGAACACTGAAGCTTTCTTT. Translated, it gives CASRNSGTVNTEAFF.

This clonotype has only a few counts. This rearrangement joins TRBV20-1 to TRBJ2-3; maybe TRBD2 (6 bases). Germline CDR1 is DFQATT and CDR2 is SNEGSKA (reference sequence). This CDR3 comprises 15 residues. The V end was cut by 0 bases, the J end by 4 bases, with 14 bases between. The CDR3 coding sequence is TGCAGTGCTAGAGATCTAGGCGGGATTGCAGATACGCAGTATTTT. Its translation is CSARDLGGIADTQYF.

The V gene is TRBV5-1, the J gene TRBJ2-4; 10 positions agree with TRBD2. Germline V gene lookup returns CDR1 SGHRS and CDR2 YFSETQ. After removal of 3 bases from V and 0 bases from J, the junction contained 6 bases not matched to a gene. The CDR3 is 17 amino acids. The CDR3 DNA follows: TGCGCCAGCAGCTCGGGACTAGCGACGATAGCCAAAAACATTCAGTACTTC. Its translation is CASSSGLATIAKNIQYF.

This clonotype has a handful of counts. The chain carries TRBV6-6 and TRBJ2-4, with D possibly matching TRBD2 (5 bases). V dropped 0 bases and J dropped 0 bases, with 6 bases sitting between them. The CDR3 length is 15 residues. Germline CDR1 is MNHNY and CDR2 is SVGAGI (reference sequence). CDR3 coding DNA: TGTGCCAGCAGTTACTCGGCGGGAGCCAAAAACATTCAGTACTTC. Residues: CASSYSAGAKNIQYF.

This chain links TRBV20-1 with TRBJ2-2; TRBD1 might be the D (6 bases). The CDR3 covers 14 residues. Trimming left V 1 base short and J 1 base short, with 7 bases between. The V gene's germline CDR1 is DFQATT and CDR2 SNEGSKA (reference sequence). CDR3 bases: TGCAGTGCTAGAGCCAGGGGGAACACCGGGGAGCTGTTTTTT. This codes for CSARARGNTGELFF.

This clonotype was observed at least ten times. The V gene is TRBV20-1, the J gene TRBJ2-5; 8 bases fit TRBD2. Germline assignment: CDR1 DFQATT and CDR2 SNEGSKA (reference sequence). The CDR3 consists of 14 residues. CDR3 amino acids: CRASIAGREETQYF. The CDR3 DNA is TGCAGAGCGAGCATAGCGGGAAGAGAGGAGACCCAGTACTTC.

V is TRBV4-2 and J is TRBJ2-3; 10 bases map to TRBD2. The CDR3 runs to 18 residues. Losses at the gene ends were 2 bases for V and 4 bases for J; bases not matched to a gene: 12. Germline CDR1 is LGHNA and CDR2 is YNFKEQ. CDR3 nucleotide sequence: TGTGCCAGCAGCCAAACTTACTCTAGCGGGAGCGGGGCAGATACGCAGTATTTT. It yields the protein CASSQTYSSGSGADTQYF.

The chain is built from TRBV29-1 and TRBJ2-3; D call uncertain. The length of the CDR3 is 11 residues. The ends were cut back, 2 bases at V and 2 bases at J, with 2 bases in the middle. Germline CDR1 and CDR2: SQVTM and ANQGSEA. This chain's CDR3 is CSVEPTDTQYF. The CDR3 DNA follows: TGCAGCGTTGAACCCACAGATACGCAGTATTTT.

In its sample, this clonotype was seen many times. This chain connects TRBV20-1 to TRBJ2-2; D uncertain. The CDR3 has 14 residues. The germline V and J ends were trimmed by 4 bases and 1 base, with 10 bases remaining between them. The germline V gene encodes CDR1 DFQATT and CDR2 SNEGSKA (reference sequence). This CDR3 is CSAMGYVNTGELFF. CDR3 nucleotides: TGCAGTGCTATGGGATACGTGAACACCGGGGAGCTGTTTTTT.

Here the CDR3 reads CASSLLMGVAEAFF. The CDR3 region has the DNA TGTGCCAGCAGCTTACTCATGGGGGTCGCTGAAGCTTTCTTT. The chain links TRBV7-2 to TRBJ1-1; possibly TRBD1 for D (5 bases). This CDR3 is built from 14 residues. The V end was cut by 2 bases, the J end by 6 bases, with 13 bases between. Germline values: CDR1 SGHTA, CDR2 FQGNSA.

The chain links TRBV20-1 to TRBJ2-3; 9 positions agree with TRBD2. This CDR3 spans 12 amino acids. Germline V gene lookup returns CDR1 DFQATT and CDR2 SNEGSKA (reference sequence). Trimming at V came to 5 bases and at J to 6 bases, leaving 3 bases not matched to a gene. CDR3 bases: TGCAGTGCTTGTCTAGCGGGGGATACGCAGTATTTT. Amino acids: CSACLAGDTQYF.

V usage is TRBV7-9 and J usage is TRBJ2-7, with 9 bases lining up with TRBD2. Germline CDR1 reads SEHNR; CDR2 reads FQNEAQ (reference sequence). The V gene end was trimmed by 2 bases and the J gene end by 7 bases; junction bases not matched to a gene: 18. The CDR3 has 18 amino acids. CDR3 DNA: TGTGCCAGCAGCTTACCGCCCCGTCTAGCGGGGCTCCGAGGAGAGCAGTACTTC. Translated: CASSLPPRLAGLRGEQYF.

The CDR3 is CASSLGGGPYGYTF. DNA of the CDR3: TGTGCCAGCAGCTTAGGAGGGGGACCGTATGGCTACACCTTC. The rearrangement joins TRBV7-8 to TRBJ1-2, with D possibly being TRBD1 (6 bases). Germline lookup yields CDR1 SGHVS and CDR2 FQNEAQ. Trimming removed 1 base at V and 5 bases at J, with 11 bases between. This CDR3 is 14 amino acids long. The full variable domain, with the rest looked up from reference TRBV7-8 and TRBJ1-2, is GAGVSQSPRYKVAKRGQDVALRCDPISGHVSLFWYQQALGQGPEFLTYFQNEAQLDKSGLPSDRFFAERPEGSVSTLKIQRTQQEDSAVYLCASSLGGGPYGYTFGSGTRLTVV.

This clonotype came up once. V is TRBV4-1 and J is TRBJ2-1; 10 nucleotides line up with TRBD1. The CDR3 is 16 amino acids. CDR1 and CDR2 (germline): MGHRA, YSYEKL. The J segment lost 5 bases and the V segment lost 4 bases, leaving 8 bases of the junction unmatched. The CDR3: CASSPQGQGRDNEQFF. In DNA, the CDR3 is TGCGCCAGCAGCCCCCAGGGACAGGGGAGAGACAATGAGCAGTTCTTC.

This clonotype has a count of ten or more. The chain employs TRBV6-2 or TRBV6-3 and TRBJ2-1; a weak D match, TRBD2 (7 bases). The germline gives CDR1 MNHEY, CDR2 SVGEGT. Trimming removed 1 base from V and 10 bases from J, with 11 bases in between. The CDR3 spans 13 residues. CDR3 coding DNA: TGTGCCAGCAGTTACTTCGGCGGGGGCGAGCAGTTCTTC. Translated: CASSYFGGGEQFF.

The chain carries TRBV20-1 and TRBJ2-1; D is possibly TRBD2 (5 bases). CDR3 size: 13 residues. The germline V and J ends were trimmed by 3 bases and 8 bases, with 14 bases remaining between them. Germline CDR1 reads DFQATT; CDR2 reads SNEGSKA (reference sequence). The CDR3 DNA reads TGCAGTGCTAGTGCACTAGTATTCGATGAGCAGTTCTTC. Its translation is CSASALVFDEQFF.

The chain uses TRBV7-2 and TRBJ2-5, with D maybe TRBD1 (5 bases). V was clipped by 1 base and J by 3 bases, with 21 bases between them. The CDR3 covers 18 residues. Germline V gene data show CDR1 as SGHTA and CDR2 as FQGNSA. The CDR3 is CASSLGKQGIRTKETQYF. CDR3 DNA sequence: TGTGCCAGCAGCTTAGGGAAGCAGGGTATTAGGACCAAAGAGACCCAGTACTTC.

This CDR3 is CATSDYTSGSTDTQYF. The CDR3 nucleotides are TGTGCCACCAGTGATTACACTAGCGGTAGCACAGATACGCAGTATTTT. V and J are TRBV24-1 and TRBJ2-3; 8 bases match TRBD2. After removal of 2 bases from V and 0 bases from J, the junction contained 3 bases not matched to a gene. CDR3 length equals 16 residues. CDR1 is KGHDR and CDR2 is SFDVKD in the germline V gene.

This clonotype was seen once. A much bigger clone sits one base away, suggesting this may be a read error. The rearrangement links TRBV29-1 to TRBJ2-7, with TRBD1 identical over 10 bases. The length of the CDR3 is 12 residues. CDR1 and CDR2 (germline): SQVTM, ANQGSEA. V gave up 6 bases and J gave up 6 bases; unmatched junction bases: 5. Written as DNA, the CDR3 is TGCAGCGTGGCGGGACAGGGGACCGAGCAGTACTTC. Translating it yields CSVAGQGTEQYF.

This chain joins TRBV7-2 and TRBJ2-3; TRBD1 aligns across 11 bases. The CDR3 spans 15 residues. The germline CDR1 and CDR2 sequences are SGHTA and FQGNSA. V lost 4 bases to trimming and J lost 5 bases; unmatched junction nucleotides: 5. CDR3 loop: CASSSGQGGRDTQYF. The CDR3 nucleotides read TGTGCCAGCAGCTCGGGACAGGGGGGGAGAGATACGCAGTATTTT.

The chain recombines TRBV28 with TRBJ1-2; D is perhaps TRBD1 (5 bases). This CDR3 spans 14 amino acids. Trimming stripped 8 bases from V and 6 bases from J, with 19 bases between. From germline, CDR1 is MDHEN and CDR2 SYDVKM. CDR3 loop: CASGPPGRGDGYTF. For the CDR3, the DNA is TGTGCCAGCGGTCCACCGGGACGGGGGGATGGCTACACCTTC.

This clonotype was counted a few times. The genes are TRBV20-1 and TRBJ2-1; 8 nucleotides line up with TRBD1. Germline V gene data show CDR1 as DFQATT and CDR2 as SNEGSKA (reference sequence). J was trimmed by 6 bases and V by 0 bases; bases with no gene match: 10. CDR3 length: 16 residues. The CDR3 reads CSARDFRGRRGNEQFF. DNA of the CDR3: TGCAGTGCTAGAGATTTCAGGGGGCGGCGGGGCAATGAGCAGTTCTTC.

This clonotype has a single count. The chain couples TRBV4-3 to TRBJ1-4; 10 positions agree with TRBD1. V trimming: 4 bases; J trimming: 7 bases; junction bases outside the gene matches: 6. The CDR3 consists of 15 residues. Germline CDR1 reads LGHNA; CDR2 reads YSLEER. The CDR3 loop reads CASSRGQGDGEKLFF. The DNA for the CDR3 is TGCGCCAGCAGCCGAGGACAGGGGGACGGTGAAAAACTGTTTTTT.